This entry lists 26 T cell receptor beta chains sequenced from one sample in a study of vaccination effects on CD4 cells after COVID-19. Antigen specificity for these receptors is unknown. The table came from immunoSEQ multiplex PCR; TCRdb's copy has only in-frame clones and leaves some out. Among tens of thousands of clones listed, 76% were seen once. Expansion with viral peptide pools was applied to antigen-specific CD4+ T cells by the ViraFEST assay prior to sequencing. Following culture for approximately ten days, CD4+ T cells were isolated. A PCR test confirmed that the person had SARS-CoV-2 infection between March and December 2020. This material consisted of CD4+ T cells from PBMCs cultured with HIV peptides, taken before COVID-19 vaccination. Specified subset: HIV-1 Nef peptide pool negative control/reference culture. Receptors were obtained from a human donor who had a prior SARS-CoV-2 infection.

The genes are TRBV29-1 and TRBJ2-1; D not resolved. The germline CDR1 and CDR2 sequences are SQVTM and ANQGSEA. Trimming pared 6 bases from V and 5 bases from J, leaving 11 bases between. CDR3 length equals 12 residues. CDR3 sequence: CSVGNTNNEQFF. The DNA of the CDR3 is TGCAGCGTGGGAAACACCAACAATGAGCAGTTCTTC.

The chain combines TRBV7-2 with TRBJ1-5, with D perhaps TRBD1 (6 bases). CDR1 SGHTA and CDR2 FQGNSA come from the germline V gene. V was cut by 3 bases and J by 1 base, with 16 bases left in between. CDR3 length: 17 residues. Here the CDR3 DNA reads TGTGCCAGCAGCTTGAACGGGTGGGGGGCAAGCAATCAGCCCCAGCATTTT. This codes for CASSLNGWGASNQPQHF.

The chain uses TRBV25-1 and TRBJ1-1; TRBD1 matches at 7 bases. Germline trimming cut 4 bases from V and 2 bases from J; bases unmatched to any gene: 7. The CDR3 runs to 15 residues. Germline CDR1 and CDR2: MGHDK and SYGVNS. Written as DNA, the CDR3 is TGTGCCAGCAGTGGATCGACAGGGATCAACACTGAAGCTTTCTTT. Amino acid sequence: CASSGSTGINTEAFF.

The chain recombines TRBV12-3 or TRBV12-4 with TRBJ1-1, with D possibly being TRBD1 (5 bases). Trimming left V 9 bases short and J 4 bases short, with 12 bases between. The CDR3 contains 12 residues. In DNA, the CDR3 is TGTGCCAGTTTCGACAGTGGCACTGAAGCTTTCTTT. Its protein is CASFDSGTEAFF.

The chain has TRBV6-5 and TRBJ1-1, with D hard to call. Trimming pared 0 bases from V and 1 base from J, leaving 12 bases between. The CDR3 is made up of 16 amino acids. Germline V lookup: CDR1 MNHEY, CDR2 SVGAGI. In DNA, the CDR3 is TGTGCCAGCAGTTACTCGTGGCGGTACAAGAACACTGAAGCTTTCTTT. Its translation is CASSYSWRYKNTEAFF.

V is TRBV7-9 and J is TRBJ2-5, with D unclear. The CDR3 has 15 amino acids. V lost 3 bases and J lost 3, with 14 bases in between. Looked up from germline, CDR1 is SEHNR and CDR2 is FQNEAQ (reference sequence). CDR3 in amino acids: CASSFLRGPEETQYF. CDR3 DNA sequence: TGTGCCAGCAGCTTCCTCCGAGGACCTGAAGAGACCCAGTACTTC. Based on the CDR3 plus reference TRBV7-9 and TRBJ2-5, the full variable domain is DTGVSQNPRHKITKRGQNVTFRCDPISEHNRLYWYRQTLGQGPEFLTYFQNEAQLEKSRLLSDRFSAERPKGSFSTLEIQRTEQGDSAMYLCASSFLRGPEETQYFGPGTRLLVL.

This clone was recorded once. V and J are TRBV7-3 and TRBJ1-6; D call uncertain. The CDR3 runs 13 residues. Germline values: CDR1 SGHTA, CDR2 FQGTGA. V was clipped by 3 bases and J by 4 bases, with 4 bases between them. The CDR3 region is CASSFNYNSPLHF. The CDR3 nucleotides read TGTGCCAGCAGCTTCAATTATAATTCACCCCTCCACTTT.

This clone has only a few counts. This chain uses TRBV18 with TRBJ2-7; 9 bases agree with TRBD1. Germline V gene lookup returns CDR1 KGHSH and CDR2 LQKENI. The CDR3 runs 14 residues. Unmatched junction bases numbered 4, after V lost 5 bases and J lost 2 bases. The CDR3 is CASSRTGAAYEQYF. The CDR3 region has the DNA TGTGCCAGCTCAAGGACAGGGGCGGCCTACGAGCAGTACTTC.

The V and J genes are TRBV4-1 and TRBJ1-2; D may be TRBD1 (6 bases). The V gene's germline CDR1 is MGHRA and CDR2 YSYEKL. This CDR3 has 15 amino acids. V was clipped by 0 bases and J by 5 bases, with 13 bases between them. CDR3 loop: CASSQEGARAYGYTF. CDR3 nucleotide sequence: TGCGCCAGCAGCCAAGAGGGGGCAAGAGCTTATGGCTACACCTTC.

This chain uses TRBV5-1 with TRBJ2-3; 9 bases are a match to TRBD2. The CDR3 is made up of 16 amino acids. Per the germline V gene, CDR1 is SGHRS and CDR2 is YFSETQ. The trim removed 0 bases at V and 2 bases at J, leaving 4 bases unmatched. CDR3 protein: CASSLEPSGNTDTQYF. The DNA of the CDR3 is TGCGCCAGCAGCTTGGAACCTAGCGGGAACACAGATACGCAGTATTTT. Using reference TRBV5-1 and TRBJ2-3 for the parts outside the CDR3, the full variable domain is KAGVTQTPRYLIKTRGQQVTLSCSPISGHRSVSWYQQTPGQGLQFLFEYFSETQRNKGNFPGRFSGRQFSNSRSEMNVSTLELGDSALYLCASSLEPSGNTDTQYFGPGTRLTVL.

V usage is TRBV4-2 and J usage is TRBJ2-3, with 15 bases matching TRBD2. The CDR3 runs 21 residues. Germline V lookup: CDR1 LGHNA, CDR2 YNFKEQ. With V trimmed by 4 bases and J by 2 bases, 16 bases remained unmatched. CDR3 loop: CASSPQIPGLAGGQDTDTQYF. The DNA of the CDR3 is TGTGCCAGCAGCCCACAAATCCCGGGACTAGCGGGGGGCCAGGACACAGATACGCAGTATTTT.

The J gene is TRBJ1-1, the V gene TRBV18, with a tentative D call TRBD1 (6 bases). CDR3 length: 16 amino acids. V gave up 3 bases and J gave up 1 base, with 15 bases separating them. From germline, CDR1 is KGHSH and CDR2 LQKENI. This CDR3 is CASSPDAQGWNTEAFF. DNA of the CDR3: TGTGCCAGCTCACCCGACGCACAGGGTTGGAACACTGAAGCTTTCTTT.

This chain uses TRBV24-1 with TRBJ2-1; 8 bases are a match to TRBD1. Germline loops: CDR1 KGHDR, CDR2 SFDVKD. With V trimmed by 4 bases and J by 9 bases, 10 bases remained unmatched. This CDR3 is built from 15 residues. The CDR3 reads CATSDPKQGVIEQFF. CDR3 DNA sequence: TGTGCCACCAGTGACCCGAAACAGGGGGTGATTGAGCAGTTCTTC.

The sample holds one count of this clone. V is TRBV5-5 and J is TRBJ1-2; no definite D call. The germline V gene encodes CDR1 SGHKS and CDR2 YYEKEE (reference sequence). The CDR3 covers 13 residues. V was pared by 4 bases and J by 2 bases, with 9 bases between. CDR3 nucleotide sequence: TGTGCCAGCAGCCGACCTCCCAACTATGGCTACACCTTC. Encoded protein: CASSRPPNYGYTF.

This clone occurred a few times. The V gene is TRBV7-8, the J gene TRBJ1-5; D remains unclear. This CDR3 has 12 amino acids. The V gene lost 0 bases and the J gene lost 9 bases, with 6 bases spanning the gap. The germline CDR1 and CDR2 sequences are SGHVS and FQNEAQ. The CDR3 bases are TGTGCCAGCAGCTTAGCACTTCGGCCCCAGCATTTT. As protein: CASSLALRPQHF.

The CDR3 loop reads CASSLLLGGANVLTF. CDR3 nucleotide sequence: TGTGCCAGCAGTTTGTTGCTGGGCGGGGCCAACGTCCTGACTTTC. The chain joins TRBV27 to TRBJ2-6; no definite D call. This CDR3 comprises 15 residues. V lost 3 bases, J lost 4 bases, and 10 bases lay in between. Germline assignment: CDR1 MNHEY and CDR2 SMNVEV (reference sequence).

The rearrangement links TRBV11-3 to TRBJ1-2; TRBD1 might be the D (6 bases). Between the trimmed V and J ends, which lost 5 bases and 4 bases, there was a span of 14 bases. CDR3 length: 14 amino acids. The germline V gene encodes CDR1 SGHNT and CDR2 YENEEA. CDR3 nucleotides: TGTGCCAGCAGCCCCAGGGGAGGCGGCTATGGCTACACCTTC. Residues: CASSPRGGGYGYTF. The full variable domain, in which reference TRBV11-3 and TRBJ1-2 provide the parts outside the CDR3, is EAGVVQSPRYKIIEKKQPVAFWCNPISGHNTLYWYLQNLGQGPELLIRYENEEAVDDSQLPKDRFSAERLKGVDSTLKIQPAELGDSAVYLCASSPRGGGYGYTFGSGTRLTVV.

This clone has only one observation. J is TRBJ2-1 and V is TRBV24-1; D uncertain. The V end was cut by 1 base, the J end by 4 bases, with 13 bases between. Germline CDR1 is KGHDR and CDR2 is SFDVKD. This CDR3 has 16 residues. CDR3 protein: CATSDLVAAHYNEQFF. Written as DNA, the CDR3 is TGTGCCACCAGTGATTTAGTTGCGGCGCATTACAATGAGCAGTTCTTC.

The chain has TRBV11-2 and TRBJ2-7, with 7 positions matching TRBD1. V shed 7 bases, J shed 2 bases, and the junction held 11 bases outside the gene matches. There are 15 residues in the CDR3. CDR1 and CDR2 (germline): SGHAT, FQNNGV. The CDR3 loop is CASTNFGDRAYEQYF. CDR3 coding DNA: TGTGCCAGCACTAACTTCGGGGACAGAGCCTACGAGCAGTACTTC.

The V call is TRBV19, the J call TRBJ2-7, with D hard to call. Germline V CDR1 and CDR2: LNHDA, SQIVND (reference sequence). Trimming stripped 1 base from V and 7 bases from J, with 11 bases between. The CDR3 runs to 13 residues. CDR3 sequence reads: CASSIGRAREQYF. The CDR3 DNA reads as TGTGCCAGTAGTATAGGACGAGCGCGGGAGCAGTACTTC.

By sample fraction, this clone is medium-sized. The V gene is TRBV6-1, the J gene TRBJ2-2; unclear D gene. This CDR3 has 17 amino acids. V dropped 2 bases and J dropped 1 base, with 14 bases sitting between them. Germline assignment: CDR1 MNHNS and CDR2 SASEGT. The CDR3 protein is CASSESALSGNTGELFF. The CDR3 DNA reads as TGTGCCAGCAGTGAATCTGCGCTGTCAGGGAACACCGGGGAGCTGTTTTTT.

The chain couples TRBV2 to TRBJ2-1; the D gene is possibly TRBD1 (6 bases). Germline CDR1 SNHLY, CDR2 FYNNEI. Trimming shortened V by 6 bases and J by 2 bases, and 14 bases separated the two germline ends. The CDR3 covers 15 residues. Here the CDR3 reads CASRATGTTYNEQFF. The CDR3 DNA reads TGTGCCAGCAGAGCAACCGGGACAACCTACAATGAGCAGTTCTTC.

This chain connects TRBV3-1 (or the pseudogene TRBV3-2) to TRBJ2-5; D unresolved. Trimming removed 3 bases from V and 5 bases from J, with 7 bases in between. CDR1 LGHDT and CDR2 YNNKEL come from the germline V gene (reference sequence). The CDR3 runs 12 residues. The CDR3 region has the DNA TGTGCCAGCAGCCACTACTCGGAGACCCAGTACTTC. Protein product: CASSHYSETQYF.

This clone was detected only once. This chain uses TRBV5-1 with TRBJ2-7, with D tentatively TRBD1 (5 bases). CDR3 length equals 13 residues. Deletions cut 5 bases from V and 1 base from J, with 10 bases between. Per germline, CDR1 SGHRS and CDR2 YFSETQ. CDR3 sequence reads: CASRFTGSYEQYF. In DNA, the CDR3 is TGCGCCAGCAGGTTCACAGGTTCCTACGAGCAGTACTTC.

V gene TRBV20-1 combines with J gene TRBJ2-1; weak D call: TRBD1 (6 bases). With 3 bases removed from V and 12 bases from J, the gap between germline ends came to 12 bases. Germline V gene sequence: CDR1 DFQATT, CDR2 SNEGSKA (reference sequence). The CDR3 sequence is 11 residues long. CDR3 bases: TGCAGTGCTAGCAGGGGATTTTCGCAGTTCTTC. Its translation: CSASRGFSQFF.

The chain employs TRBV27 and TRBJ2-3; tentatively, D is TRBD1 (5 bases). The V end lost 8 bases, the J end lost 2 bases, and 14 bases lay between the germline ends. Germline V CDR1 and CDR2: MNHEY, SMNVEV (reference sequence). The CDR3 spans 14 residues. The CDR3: CASSGRTYTDTQYF. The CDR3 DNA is TGTGCCAGCTCAGGGCGGACATACACAGATACGCAGTATTTT.